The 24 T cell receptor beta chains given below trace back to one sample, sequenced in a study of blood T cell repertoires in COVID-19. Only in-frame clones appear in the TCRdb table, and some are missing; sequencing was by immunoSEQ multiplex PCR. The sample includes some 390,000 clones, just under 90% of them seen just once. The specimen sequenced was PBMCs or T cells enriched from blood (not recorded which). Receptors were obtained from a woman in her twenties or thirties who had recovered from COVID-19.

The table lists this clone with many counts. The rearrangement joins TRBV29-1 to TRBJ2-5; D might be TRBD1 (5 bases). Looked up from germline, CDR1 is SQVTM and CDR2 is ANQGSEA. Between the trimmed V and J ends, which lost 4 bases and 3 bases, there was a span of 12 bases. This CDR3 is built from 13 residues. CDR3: CSVVWADKETQYF. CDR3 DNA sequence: TGCAGCGTTGTTTGGGCGGACAAAGAGACCCAGTACTTC. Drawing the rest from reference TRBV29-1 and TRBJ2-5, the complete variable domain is SAVISQKPSRDICQRGTSLTIQCQVDSQVTMMFWYRQQPGQSLTLIATANQGSEATYESGFVIDKFPISRPNLTFSTLTVSNMSPEDSSIYLCSVVWADKETQYFGPGTRLLVL.

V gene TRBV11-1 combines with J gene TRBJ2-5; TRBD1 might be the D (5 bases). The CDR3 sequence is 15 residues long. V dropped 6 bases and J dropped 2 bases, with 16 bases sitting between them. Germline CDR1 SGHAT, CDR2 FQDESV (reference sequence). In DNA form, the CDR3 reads TGTGCCAGCAGTCGAGGCAGGGCGAGTCAAGAGACCCAGTACTTC. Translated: CASSRGRASQETQYF. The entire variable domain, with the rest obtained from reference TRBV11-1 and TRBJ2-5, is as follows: EAEVAQSPRYKITEKSQAVAFWCDPISGHATLYWYRQILGQGPELLVQFQDESVVDDSQLPKDRFSAERLKGVDSTLKIQPAELGDSAMYLCASSRGRASQETQYFGPGTRLLVL.

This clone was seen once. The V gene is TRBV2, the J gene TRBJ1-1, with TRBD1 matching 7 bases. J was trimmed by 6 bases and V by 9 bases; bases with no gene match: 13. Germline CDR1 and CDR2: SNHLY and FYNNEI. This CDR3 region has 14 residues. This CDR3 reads CASCMGQTIAEAFF. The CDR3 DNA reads TGTGCCAGTTGTATGGGACAGACGATCGCTGAAGCTTTCTTT.

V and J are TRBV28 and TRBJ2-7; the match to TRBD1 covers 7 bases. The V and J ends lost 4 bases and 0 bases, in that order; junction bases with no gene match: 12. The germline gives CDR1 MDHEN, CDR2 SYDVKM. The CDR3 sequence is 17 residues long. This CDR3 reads CASSCRGFWDSSYEQYF. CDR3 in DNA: TGTGCCAGCAGTTGTCGTGGTTTTTGGGACAGCTCCTACGAGCAGTACTTC.

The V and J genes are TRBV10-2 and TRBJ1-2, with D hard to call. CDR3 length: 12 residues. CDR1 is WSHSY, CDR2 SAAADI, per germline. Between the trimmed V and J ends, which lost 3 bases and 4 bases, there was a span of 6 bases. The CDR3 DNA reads TGCGCCAGCAGTGACTTCTTCTATGGCTACACCTTC. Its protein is CASSDFFYGYTF.

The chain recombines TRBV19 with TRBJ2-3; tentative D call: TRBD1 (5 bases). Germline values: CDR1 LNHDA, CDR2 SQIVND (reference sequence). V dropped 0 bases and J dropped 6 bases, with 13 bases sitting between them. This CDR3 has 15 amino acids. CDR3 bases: TGTGCCAGTAGTATAGATGTCCAGGGTCGGGATACGCAGTATTTT. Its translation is CASSIDVQGRDTQYF.

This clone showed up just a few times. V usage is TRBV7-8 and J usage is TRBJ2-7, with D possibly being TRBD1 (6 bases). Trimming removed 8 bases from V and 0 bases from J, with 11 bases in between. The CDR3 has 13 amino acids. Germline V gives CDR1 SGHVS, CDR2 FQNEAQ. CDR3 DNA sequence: TGTGCCAGCGGTGGACAGTACTCCTACGAGCAGTACTTC. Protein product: CASGGQYSYEQYF.

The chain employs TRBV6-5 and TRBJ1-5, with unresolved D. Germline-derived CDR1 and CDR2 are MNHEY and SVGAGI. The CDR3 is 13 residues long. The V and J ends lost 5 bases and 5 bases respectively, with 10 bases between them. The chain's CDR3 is CASSREIHQPQHF. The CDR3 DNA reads TGTGCCAGCAGTCGAGAAATTCATCAGCCCCAGCATTTT.

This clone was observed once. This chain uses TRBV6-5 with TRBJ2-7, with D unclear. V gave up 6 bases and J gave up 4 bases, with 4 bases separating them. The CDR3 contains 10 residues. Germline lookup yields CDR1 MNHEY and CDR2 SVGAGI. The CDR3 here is CASSVYEQYF. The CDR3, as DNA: TGTGCCAGCAGCGTTTACGAGCAGTACTTC.

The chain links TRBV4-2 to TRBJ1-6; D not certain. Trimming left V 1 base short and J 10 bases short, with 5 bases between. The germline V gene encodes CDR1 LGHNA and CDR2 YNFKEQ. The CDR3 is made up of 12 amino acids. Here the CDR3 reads CASSQVASPLHF. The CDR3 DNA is TGTGCCAGCAGCCAAGTGGCCTCACCCCTCCACTTT.

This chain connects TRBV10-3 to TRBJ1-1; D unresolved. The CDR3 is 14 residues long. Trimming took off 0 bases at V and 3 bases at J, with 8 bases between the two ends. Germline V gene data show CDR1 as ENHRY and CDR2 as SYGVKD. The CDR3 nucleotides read TGTGCCATCAGTGAGTCCGAGAGAGACACTGAAGCTTTCTTT. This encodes CAISESERDTEAFF.

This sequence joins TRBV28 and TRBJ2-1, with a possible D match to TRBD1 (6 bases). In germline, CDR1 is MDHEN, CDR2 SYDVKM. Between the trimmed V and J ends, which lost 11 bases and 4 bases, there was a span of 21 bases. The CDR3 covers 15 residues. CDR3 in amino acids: CAAGVSGRPYNEQFF. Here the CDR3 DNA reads TGTGCCGCAGGGGTTTCGGGGAGACCTTACAATGAGCAGTTCTTC.

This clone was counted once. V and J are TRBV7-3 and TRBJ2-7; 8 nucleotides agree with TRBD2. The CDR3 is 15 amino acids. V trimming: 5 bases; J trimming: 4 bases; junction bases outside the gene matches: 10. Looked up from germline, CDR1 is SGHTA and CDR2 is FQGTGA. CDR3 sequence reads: CASSRTSGGLYEQYF. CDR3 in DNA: TGTGCCAGCAGCCGAACTAGCGGAGGTCTTTACGAGCAGTACTTC.

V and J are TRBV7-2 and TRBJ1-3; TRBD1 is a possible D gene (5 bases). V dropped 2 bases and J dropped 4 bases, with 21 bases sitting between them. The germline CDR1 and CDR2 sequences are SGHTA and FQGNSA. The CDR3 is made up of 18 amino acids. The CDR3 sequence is CASSLFLTKQGLGNTIYF. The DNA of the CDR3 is TGTGCCAGCAGCTTATTCCTAACCAAGCAGGGCTTAGGAAACACCATATATTTT. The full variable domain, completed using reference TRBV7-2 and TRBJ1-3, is GAGVSQSPSNKVTEKGKDVELRCDPISGHTALYWYRQSLGQGLEFLIYFQGNSAPDKSGLPSDRFSAERTGGSVSTLTIQRTQQEDSAVYLCASSLFLTKQGLGNTIYFGEGSWLTVV.

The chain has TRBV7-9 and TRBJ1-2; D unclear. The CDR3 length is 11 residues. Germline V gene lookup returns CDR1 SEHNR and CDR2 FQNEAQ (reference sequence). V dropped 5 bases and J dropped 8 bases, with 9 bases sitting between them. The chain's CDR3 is CASSPLSGYTF. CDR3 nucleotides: TGTGCCAGCAGCCCCCTTTCGGGCTACACCTTC. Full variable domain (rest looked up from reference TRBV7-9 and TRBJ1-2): DTGVSQNPRHKITKRGQNVTFRCDPISEHNRLYWYRQTLGQGPEFLTYFQNEAQLEKSRLLSDRFSAERPKGSFSTLEIQRTEQGDSAMYLCASSPLSGYTFGSGTRLTVV.

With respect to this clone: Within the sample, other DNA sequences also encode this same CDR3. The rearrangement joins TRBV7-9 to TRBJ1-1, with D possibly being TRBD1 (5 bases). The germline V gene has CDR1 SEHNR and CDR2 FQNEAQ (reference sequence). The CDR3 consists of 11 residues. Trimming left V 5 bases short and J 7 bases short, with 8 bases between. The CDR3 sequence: CASSLGGEAFF. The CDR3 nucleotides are TGTGCCAGCAGCCTGGGGGGTGAAGCTTTCTTT.

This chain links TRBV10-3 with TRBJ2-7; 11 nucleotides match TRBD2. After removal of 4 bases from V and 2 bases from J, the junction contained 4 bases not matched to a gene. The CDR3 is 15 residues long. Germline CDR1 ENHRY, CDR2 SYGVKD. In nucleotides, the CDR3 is TGTGCCATCAGTGGGGTAGCGGGAGGGCCCTACGAGCAGTACTTC. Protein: CAISGVAGGPYEQYF.

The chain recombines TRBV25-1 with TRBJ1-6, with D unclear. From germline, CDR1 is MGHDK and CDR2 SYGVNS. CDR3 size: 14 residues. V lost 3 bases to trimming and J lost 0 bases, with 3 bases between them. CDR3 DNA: TGTGCCAGCAGTGAGAGCTCCTATAATTCACCCCTCCACTTT. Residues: CASSESSYNSPLHF. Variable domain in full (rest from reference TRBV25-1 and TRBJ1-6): EADIYQTPRYLVIGTGKKITLECSQTMGHDKMYWYQQDPGMELHLIHYSYGVNSTEKGDLSSESTVSRIRTEHFPLTLESARPSHTSQYLCASSESSYNSPLHFGNGTRLTVT.

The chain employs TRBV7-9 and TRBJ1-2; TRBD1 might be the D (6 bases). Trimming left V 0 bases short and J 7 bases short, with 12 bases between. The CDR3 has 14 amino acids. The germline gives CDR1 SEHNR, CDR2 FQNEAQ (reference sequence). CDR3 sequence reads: CASSLAFRGRGYTF. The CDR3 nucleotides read TGTGCCAGCAGCTTAGCGTTCAGGGGACGTGGCTACACCTTC.

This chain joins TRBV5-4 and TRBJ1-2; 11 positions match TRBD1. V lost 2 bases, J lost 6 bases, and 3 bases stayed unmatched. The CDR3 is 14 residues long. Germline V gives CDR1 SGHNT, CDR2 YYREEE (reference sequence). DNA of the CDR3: TGTGCCAGCAGCTTCCCGGGACAGGGGGATGGCTACACCTTC. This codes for CASSFPGQGDGYTF.

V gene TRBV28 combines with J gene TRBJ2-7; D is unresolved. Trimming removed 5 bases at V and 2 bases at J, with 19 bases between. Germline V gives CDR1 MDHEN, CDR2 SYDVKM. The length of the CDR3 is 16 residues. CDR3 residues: CASSPHEVRHAYEQYF. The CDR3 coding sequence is TGTGCCAGCAGTCCCCACGAGGTCCGGCACGCCTACGAGCAGTACTTC.

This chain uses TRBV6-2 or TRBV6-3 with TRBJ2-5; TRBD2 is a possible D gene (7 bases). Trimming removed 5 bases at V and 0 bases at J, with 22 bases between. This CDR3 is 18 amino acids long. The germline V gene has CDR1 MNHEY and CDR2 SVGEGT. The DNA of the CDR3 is TGTGCCAGCAGTGCAGGTTATGGGGGGGCGGATAACCAAGAGACCCAGTACTTC. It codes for CASSAGYGGADNQETQYF.

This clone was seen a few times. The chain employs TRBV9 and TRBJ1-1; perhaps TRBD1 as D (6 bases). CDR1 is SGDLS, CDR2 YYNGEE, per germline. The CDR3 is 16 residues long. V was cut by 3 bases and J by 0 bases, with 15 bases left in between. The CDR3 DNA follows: TGTGCCAGCAGCGCCAACACAGGGACCCTGAACACTGAAGCTTTCTTT. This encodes CASSANTGTLNTEAFF.

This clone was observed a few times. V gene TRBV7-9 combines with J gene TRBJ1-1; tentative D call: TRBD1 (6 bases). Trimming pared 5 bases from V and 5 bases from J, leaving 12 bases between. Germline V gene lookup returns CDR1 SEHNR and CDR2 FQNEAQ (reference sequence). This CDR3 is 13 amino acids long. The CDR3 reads CASSPGDWTEAFF. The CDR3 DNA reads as TGTGCCAGCAGCCCAGGGGATTGGACTGAAGCTTTCTTT.